The 27 T cell receptor beta chains below were found in one sample sequenced in a study of glioma-infiltrating T cells. Using RNA template, CDR3s of TCR alpha and beta were amplified with iRepertoire arm-PCR. A single record per CDR3 protein comes from TCRdb applying MiXCR to the multiplex PCR reads. The table shows approximately 120,000 distinct CDR3 sequences, with roughly 24% occurring only once. Sequenced: glioma tissue, nonneoplastic brain tissue, or PBMCs (not recorded which). All receptors derive from a human donor with low-grade glioma or glioblastoma, undergoing nonglioma brain surgery, or in good health (not recorded which).

This clonotype was seen many times. The chain has TRBV7-2 and TRBJ1-6; D unresolved. The CDR3 covers 13 residues. Per germline, CDR1 SGHTA and CDR2 FQGNSA. V lost 1 base, J lost 10 bases, and 8 bases lay in between. CDR3 nucleotides: TGTGCCAGCAGCTTAGAACGCGAGTCACCCCTCCACTTT. Its protein is CASSLERESPLHF.

The gene calls are TRBV9 and TRBJ2-7; D perhaps matches TRBD2 (7 bases). Looked up from germline, CDR1 is SGDLS and CDR2 is YYNGEE. V was pared by 0 bases and J by 6 bases, with 22 bases between. The CDR3 extends over 17 amino acids. The CDR3 DNA is TGTGCCAGCAGCGTAGAGGGGGGGGCGGGAGTGGCGCGCGAGCAGTACTTC. The encoded protein is CASSVEGGAGVAREQYF.

This clonotype was seen at least ten times. The chain couples TRBV12-3 or TRBV12-4 to TRBJ1-1; D call uncertain. This CDR3 contains 15 residues. Trimming took off 3 bases at V and 2 bases at J, with 13 bases between the two ends. This chain's CDR3 is CASSFWANPNTEAFF. In DNA, the CDR3 is TGTGCCAGCAGTTTCTGGGCAAACCCAAACACTGAAGCTTTCTTT.

At least ten counts were recorded for this clonotype. J is TRBJ1-1 and V is TRBV6-1, with 7 bases aligning to TRBD1. This CDR3 comprises 14 residues. V shed 4 bases and J 3 bases; nucleotides not matched to a gene: 5. CDR1 is MNHNS, CDR2 SASEGT, per germline. CDR3 DNA sequence: TGTGCCAGCAGTGGGATTACAGGGGACACTGAAGCTTTCTTT. Amino acid sequence: CASSGITGDTEAFF.

This clonotype was detected ten times or more. CDR3 sequence (DNA): TGTGCCACCAGTGACCAGCGTAGGACGCAGTTCTTC. It yields the protein CATSDQRRTQFF. V gene TRBV24-1 combines with J gene TRBJ2-1; D gene unclear. Germline V gene sequence: CDR1 KGHDR, CDR2 SFDVKD. V shed 4 bases and J shed 12 bases, with 12 bases lying between them. The CDR3 totals 12 residues.

A note on this clonotype: A much larger clone lies a single base off, so this may be a read error. Here the CDR3 omits its conserved ending phenylalanine or tryptophan, so a read error is the likely source. The chain links TRBV6-2 or TRBV6-3 to TRBJ2-3; tentative D call: TRBD1 (6 bases). This CDR3 region has 17 residues. Per the germline V gene, CDR1 is MNHEY and CDR2 is SVGEGT. V shed 2 bases and J shed 2 bases, with 17 bases lying between them. The chain's CDR3 is CASSYDGRGLPTDTQYL. The DNA for the CDR3 is TGTGCCAGCAGTTACGATGGCAGGGGTTTGCCCACAGATACGCAGTATTTA.

V gene TRBV6-1 combines with J gene TRBJ2-7, with D possibly matching TRBD1 (6 bases). The CDR3 sequence is 14 residues long. Germline-derived CDR1 and CDR2 are MNHNS and SASEGT. The CDR3 DNA follows: TGTGCCAGCAGCCTCGTCAGGGGTACATACGATCAGTACGTC. Residues: CASSLVRGTYDQYV.

There are many counts of this clonotype. The rearrangement joins TRBV6-1 to TRBJ1-3, with D perhaps TRBD1 (5 bases). Germline V gene data show CDR1 as MNHNS and CDR2 as SASEGT. The CDR3 is made up of 16 amino acids. Between the trimmed V and J ends, which lost 0 bases and 0 bases, there was a span of 9 bases. The CDR3 spells CASSEAYRSSGNTIYF. In DNA, the CDR3 is TGTGCCAGCAGTGAAGCCTACAGGAGCTCTGGAAACACCATATATTTT.

This clonotype occurred many times. This chain joins TRBV7-2 and TRBJ2-5, with a weak D call TRBD1 (6 bases). The V and J ends lost 7 bases and 2 bases respectively, with 11 bases between them. Per germline, CDR1 SGHTA and CDR2 FQGNSA. The CDR3 length is 13 residues. This CDR3 is CASKTGSQETQYF. The CDR3 nucleotides read TGTGCCAGCAAGACAGGTTCGCAAGAGACCCAGTACTTC.

The rearrangement uses TRBV12-3 or TRBV12-4 and TRBJ1-2; 8 bases match TRBD1. The CDR3 has 12 amino acids. The V and J ends lost 6 bases and 8 bases, in that order; junction bases with no gene match: 5. CDR3 in amino acids: CASSWTGYGYTF. CDR3 DNA: TGTGCCAGCAGCTGGACAGGGTACGGCTACACCTTC.

Turning to this clonotype: Since a much larger clone is just one base distant, this may be a read error. In nucleotides, the CDR3 is TGTGCCGGCTCGGACGGACCATTATACACCTTC. This encodes CAGSDGPLYTF. The chain joins TRBV7-9 to TRBJ1-2; D unclear. CDR1 is SEHNR, CDR2 FQNEAQ, per germline (reference sequence). V shed 11 bases and J shed 11 bases, with 18 bases lying between them. The CDR3 consists of 11 residues.

The CDR3 sequence: CASSQARSGANVLTF. Here the CDR3 DNA reads TGTGCCAGCAGCCAAGCCCGGTCTGGGGCCAACGTCCTGACTTTC. The chain links TRBV14 to TRBJ2-6, with unresolved D. This CDR3 contains 15 residues. V was shortened by 1 base and J by 1 base, with 5 bases between the two germline ends. Germline loops: CDR1 SGHDN, CDR2 FVKESK.

This clonotype was seen many times. The V gene is TRBV20-1, the J gene TRBJ1-2; no definite D call. Germline CDR1 is DFQATT and CDR2 is SNEGSKA (reference sequence). V was clipped by 0 bases and J by 3 bases, with 8 bases between them. This CDR3 has 13 residues. The CDR3 sequence is CSAREVGDYGYTF. The CDR3 DNA reads as TGCAGTGCTAGAGAGGTTGGGGACTATGGCTACACCTTC.

Regarding this clonotype: A much larger clone differs by one base, so this may be a read error. The rearrangement joins TRBV7-6 to TRBJ2-7; the D gene is possibly TRBD1 (5 bases). Germline V gives CDR1 SGHVS, CDR2 FNYEAQ. The CDR3 extends over 14 amino acids. CDR3 amino acids: CASSSTTGSYERYF. CDR3 sequence (DNA): TGTGCCAGCAGCTCAACTACAGGCTCCTACGAGCGGTACTTC.

The sample holds many counts of this clonotype. The chain carries TRBV6-1 and TRBJ1-5; 9 bases are a match to TRBD1. Trimming removed 10 bases from V and 5 bases from J; junction bases left unmatched: 9. Germline values: CDR1 MNHNS, CDR2 SASEGT. This CDR3 has 14 residues. The CDR3 nucleotides read TGTGCCATCGGCCGGGACAGGGCGTATCAGCCCCAGCATTTT. Translated, it gives CAIGRDRAYQPQHF.

This clonotype has ten or more counts. This chain joins TRBV6-2 or TRBV6-3 and TRBJ2-7; tentatively, D is TRBD1 (6 bases). V lost 4 bases and J lost 0, with 10 bases in between. Germline loops: CDR1 MNHEY, CDR2 SVGEGT. The CDR3 runs to 14 residues. CDR3 sequence (DNA): TGTGCCAGCAGTTCCGGACAGCCCTCCTACGAGCAGTACTTC. This sequence encodes CASSSGQPSYEQYF.

On this clonotype itself: This may stem from a read error, because a much larger clone lies one nucleotide away. The chain joins TRBV29-1 to TRBJ2-3; D assignment may be TRBD1 or TRBD2 (5 bases each). Germline CDR1 and CDR2: SQVTM and ANQGSEA. Deletions cut 4 bases from V and 3 bases from J, with 17 bases between. There are 15 residues in the CDR3. DNA of the CDR3: TGCAGCGTTGCGGAGACCGGGGCTCAAACAGATACGCAGTATTTT. It yields the protein CSVAETGAQTDTQYF.

In this sample, this clonotype turned up a few times. The rearrangement joins TRBV20-1 to TRBJ2-7; D might be TRBD2 (5 bases). Germline V gene data show CDR1 as DFQATT and CDR2 as SNEGSKA (reference sequence). This CDR3 is 14 amino acids long. V was cut by 3 bases and J by 4 bases, with 16 bases left in between. The CDR3 DNA is TGCAGTGCTAGCGGAGCAGCGGTCGTTTACGAGCAGTACTTC. This translates into CSASGAAVVYEQYF.

The gene calls are TRBV7-2 and TRBJ1-1; 7 positions match TRBD1. The CDR3 runs to 15 residues. CDR1 and CDR2 from the germline V gene are SGHTA and FQGNSA. V trimming: 5 bases; J trimming: 1 base; junction bases outside the gene matches: 7. In nucleotides, the CDR3 is TGTGCCAGCAGCCGACGGACAGGAGGGAACACTGAAGCTTTCTTT. Translated, it gives CASSRRTGGNTEAFF.

This clonotype was detected only a few times. The chain recombines TRBV4-3 with TRBJ1-3; TRBD1 might be the D (6 bases). V was pared by 3 bases and J by 2 bases, with 14 bases between. CDR1 and CDR2 (germline): LGHNA, YSLEER. CDR3 length equals 16 residues. CDR3 bases: TGCGCCAGCAGCCACGGGACAAGCGAGCCTGGAAACACCATATATTTT. It codes for CASSHGTSEPGNTIYF.

This clonotype was picked up many times. The rearrangement uses TRBV28 and TRBJ2-1, with TRBD2 matching over 13 bases. CDR1 and CDR2 (germline): MDHEN, SYDVKM. Trimming removed 3 bases from V and 0 bases from J; junction bases left unmatched: 8. The CDR3 totals 19 residues. The CDR3 DNA is TGTGCCAGCAGTTTCACCGTGCGGACTAGCGGGAGCTCCTACAATGAGCAGTTCTTC. Translated, it gives CASSFTVRTSGSSYNEQFF.

The count of this clonotype is one. The chain combines TRBV19 with TRBJ2-6; no firm D call. V was shortened by 1 base and J by 2 bases, with 3 bases between the two germline ends. Germline V gene data show CDR1 as LNHDA and CDR2 as SQIVND (reference sequence). The length of the CDR3 is 14 residues. The CDR3 sequence: CASSIGTGANVLTF. The CDR3 DNA sequence: TGTGCCAGTAGTATAGGGACTGGGGCCAACGTCCTGACTTTC.

This clonotype was seen ten or more times. This chain uses TRBV6-1 with TRBJ2-2; D is unclear. The CDR3 sequence is 15 residues long. V was trimmed by 8 bases and J by 5 bases, leaving 18 bases between them. The germline V gene has CDR1 MNHNS and CDR2 SASEGT. The CDR3 DNA follows: TGTGCCAGCGTCCTCGTGGGTCTCGGAACCGGGGAGCTGTTTTTT. Translation: CASVLVGLGTGELFF.

A few counts support this clonotype. The V call is TRBV10-3, the J call TRBJ2-3; 8 bases align to TRBD1. V lost 8 bases to trimming and J lost 4 bases; unmatched junction nucleotides: 8. Germline-derived CDR1 and CDR2 are ENHRY and SYGVKD. The CDR3 has 14 residues. In DNA form, the CDR3 reads TGTGCCATCCGGGCCCAGGGGGCGGCAGATACGCAGTATTTT. Translation gives CAIRAQGAADTQYF.

This clonotype was counted at least ten times. The chain uses TRBV20-1 and TRBJ2-3, with D perhaps being TRBD1 or TRBD2 (6 bases each). V dropped 2 bases and J dropped 5 bases, with 20 bases sitting between them. Germline values: CDR1 DFQATT, CDR2 SNEGSKA (reference sequence). The CDR3 is 16 residues long. The CDR3 reads CSARPLGRGGEDTQYF. The CDR3 DNA reads as TGCAGTGCTAGACCCCTTGGCAGGGGAGGTGAAGATACGCAGTATTTT.

This clonotype came up a few times. The CDR3 DNA reads as TGCGCCAGCAGCTTACAGGGGGCCCCCTACGAGCAGTACTTC. It translates to CASSLQGAPYEQYF. The rearrangement uses TRBV5-1 and TRBJ2-7; 9 bases are shared with TRBD1. The germline V gene encodes CDR1 SGHRS and CDR2 YFSETQ. J was trimmed by 2 bases and V by 2 bases; bases with no gene match: 2. The CDR3 is made up of 14 amino acids.

This clonotype was counted ten times or more. V is TRBV19 and J is TRBJ1-5; possibly TRBD1 for D (6 bases). V was clipped by 3 bases and J by 5 bases, with 17 bases between them. Per germline, CDR1 LNHDA and CDR2 SQIVND (reference sequence). There are 16 residues in the CDR3. CDR3 DNA: TGTGCCAGTAGTATTGTAGGGACAAGAAGCCATCAGCCCCAGCATTTT. Amino acid sequence: CASSIVGTRSHQPQHF.